A selection of T cell receptor beta chains follows, all from one sample in a study of memory CD4+ T cells and cytomegalovirus serostatus. TCRdb's table, derived via immunoSEQ multiplex PCR, lists solely in-frame clones and lacks some. The table has roughly 50,000 clones, around 80% seen once. Sequenced material: memory CD4+ T cells from blood. The receptors here all came from an adult in good health and CMV-seronegative. Each CDR3 is given with its conserved first and last residue. A D gene is named only where the DNA matches it firmly. Expanded clones get a size class; other rows say once, few or many, or leave the size out.

CDR3 protein: CASSVGVSGISTDTQYF; CDR3 DNA: TGTGCCAGCAGCGTAGGGGTTAGCGGAATTTCCACAGATACGCAGTATTTT; CDR3 length: 17; D gene: .; clone size: .; J gene: TRBJ2-3; V gene: TRBV9
CDR3 protein: CASSLTVGRGRSGNTIYF; CDR3 DNA: TGTGCCAGCAGCTTAACGGTGGGCAGGGGACGCTCTGGAAACACCATATATTTT; CDR3 length: 18; D gene: .; clone size: .; J gene: TRBJ1-3; V gene: TRBV7-8
CDR3 protein: CASSLGTGVTDTQYF; CDR3 DNA: TGTGCCAGCAGTTTGGGAACTGGGGTCACAGATACGCAGTATTTT; CDR3 length: 15; D gene: .; clone size: .; J gene: TRBJ2-3; V gene: TRBV28
CDR3 protein: CASKPSGSVDEQFF; CDR3 DNA: TGTGCCAGCAAACCTAGCGGGAGTGTTGATGAGCAGTTCTTC; CDR3 length: 14; D gene: .; clone size: .; J gene: TRBJ2-1; V gene: TRBV21-1
CDR3 protein: CAWSATGGGYGYTF; CDR3 DNA: TGTGCCTGGAGTGCCACAGGGGGAGGCTATGGCTACACCTTC; CDR3 length: 14; D gene: TRBD1; clone size: few; J gene: TRBJ1-2; V gene: TRBV30
CDR3 protein: CAISEGRVLYNSPLHF; CDR3 DNA: TGTGCCATCAGTGAAGGCAGGGTACTCTATAATTCACCCCTCCACTTT; CDR3 length: 16; D gene: .; clone size: many; J gene: TRBJ1-6; V gene: TRBV10-3
CDR3 protein: CASSVGLGASYGYTF; CDR3 DNA: TGTGCCAGCAGCGTCGGGTTAGGGGCGAGCTATGGCTACACCTTC; CDR3 length: 15; D gene: .; clone size: medium-sized; J gene: TRBJ1-2; V gene: TRBV9
CDR3 protein: CASLGQGGQPQHF; CDR3 DNA: TGTGCCAGCCTGGGGCAGGGGGGTCAGCCCCAGCATTTT; CDR3 length: 13; D gene: TRBD1; clone size: once; J gene: TRBJ1-5; V gene: TRBV2
CDR3 protein: CASRAGDIQYF; CDR3 DNA: TGTGCCAGCAGGGCTGGGGACATTCAGTACTTC; CDR3 length: 11; D gene: .; clone size: .; J gene: TRBJ2-4; V gene: TRBV2
CDR3 protein: CASSLGQNTEAFF; CDR3 DNA: TGTGCCAGCAGTCTTGGACAGAACACTGAAGCTTTCTTT; CDR3 length: 13; D gene: .; clone size: .; J gene: TRBJ1-1; V gene: TRBV7-9
CDR3 protein: CASTGTPNSPLHF; CDR3 DNA: TGTGCCAGCACAGGGACACCTAATTCACCCCTCCACTTT; CDR3 length: 13; D gene: .; clone size: few; J gene: TRBJ1-6; V gene: TRBV2
CDR3 protein: CASSLLGTPLGTDTQYF; CDR3 DNA: TGTGCCAGCAGCTTACTCGGAACCCCCCTCGGGACAGATACGCAGTATTTT; CDR3 length: 17; D gene: .; clone size: .; J gene: TRBJ2-3; V gene: TRBV7-6
CDR3 protein: CVRSLAGGTSGRGRFF; CDR3 DNA: TGTGTCAGAAGCTTAGCGGGCGGGACTAGCGGGAGAGGGCGGTTCTTC; CDR3 length: 16; D gene: .; clone size: .; J gene: TRBJ2-1; V gene: TRBV7-5
CDR3 protein: CASSLDGLNYEQYF; CDR3 DNA: TGCGCCAGCAGCCTGGACGGACTAAACTACGAGCAGTACTTC; CDR3 length: 14; D gene: .; clone size: .; J gene: TRBJ2-7; V gene: TRBV5-1
CDR3 protein: CATSREADQPQHF; CDR3 DNA: TGTGCCACCAGCAGAGAGGCCGATCAGCCCCAGCATTTT; CDR3 length: 13; D gene: .; clone size: .; J gene: TRBJ1-5; V gene: TRBV15
CDR3 protein: CASSQVWLSGPPNYGYTF; CDR3 DNA: TGTGCCAGCAGCCAAGTTTGGTTATCGGGGCCCCCTAACTATGGCTACACCTTC; CDR3 length: 18; D gene: .; clone size: .; J gene: TRBJ1-2; V gene: TRBV14
CDR3 protein: CASSSQGTKNTEAFF; CDR3 DNA: TGCGCCAGCAGCTCACAGGGGACCAAGAACACTGAAGCTTTCTTT; CDR3 length: 15; D gene: TRBD1; clone size: .; J gene: TRBJ1-1; V gene: TRBV5-1
CDR3 protein: CASSSLDPGDAGYTF; CDR3 DNA: TGTGCCAGCAGCTCCCTAGACCCCGGGGACGCAGGCTACACCTTC; CDR3 length: 15; D gene: .; clone size: .; J gene: TRBJ1-2; V gene: TRBV9
CDR3 protein: CASSRPTGEMNTEAFF; CDR3 DNA: TGTGCCAGCAGCCGTCCGACAGGCGAGATGAACACTGAAGCTTTCTTT; CDR3 length: 16; D gene: .; clone size: .; J gene: TRBJ1-1; V gene: TRBV4-2
CDR3 protein: CASSESQGTGVTEQYF; CDR3 DNA: TGTGCCAGCAGTGAAAGTCAGGGGACAGGGGTTACCGAGCAGTACTTC; CDR3 length: 16; D gene: TRBD1; clone size: .; J gene: TRBJ2-7; V gene: TRBV25-1
CDR3 protein: CAWRDPRGQGELFF; CDR3 DNA: TGTGCCTGGAGGGACCCTAGGGGGCAGGGGGAGCTGTTTTTT; CDR3 length: 14; D gene: TRBD1; clone size: .; J gene: TRBJ2-2; V gene: TRBV30
CDR3 protein: CASSKGSRRVNPNTEAFF; CDR3 DNA: TGTGCCAGCAGCAAAGGATCCAGGCGTGTTAACCCCAACACTGAAGCTTTCTTT; CDR3 length: 18; D gene: .; clone size: .; J gene: TRBJ1-1; V gene: TRBV21-1
CDR3 protein: CASRGLANSYEQYF; CDR3 DNA: TGTGCCAGCCGAGGCCTAGCGAATTCCTACGAGCAGTACTTC; CDR3 length: 14; D gene: .; clone size: .; J gene: TRBJ2-7; V gene: TRBV6-5
CDR3 protein: CASSFQGANEKLFF; CDR3 DNA: TGTGCCAGCAGCTTCCAGGGGGCTAATGAAAAACTGTTTTTT; CDR3 length: 14; D gene: TRBD1; clone size: .; J gene: TRBJ1-4; V gene: TRBV7-9
CDR3 protein: CASSLPRRGRDGYTF; CDR3 DNA: TGTGCCAGCAGTTTACCCCGCAGGGGCAGGGATGGCTACACCTTC; CDR3 length: 15; D gene: .; clone size: .; J gene: TRBJ1-2; V gene: TRBV28
CDR3 protein: CASSPRQGAIHEQYF; CDR3 DNA: TGCGCCAGCAGCCCACGACAGGGGGCCATCCACGAGCAGTACTTC; CDR3 length: 15; D gene: TRBD1; clone size: .; J gene: TRBJ2-7; V gene: TRBV4-1
CDR3 protein: CASSGAVYGYTF; CDR3 DNA: TGTGCCAGCAGTGGGGCAGTCTATGGCTACACCTTC; CDR3 length: 12; D gene: .; clone size: .; J gene: TRBJ1-2; V gene: TRBV2
CDR3 protein: CASKLLAGGTDTQYF; CDR3 DNA: TGTGCCAGCAAACTACTAGCGGGAGGGACCGATACGCAGTATTTT; CDR3 length: 15; D gene: TRBD2; clone size: .; J gene: TRBJ2-3; V gene: TRBV2
CDR3 protein: CASSPTGRPNIQYF; CDR3 DNA: TGTGCCAGCTCACCCACCGGTCGGCCAAACATTCAGTACTTC; CDR3 length: 14; D gene: .; clone size: .; J gene: TRBJ2-4; V gene: TRBV18
CDR3 protein: CASSVKGTSGPYEQYF; CDR3 DNA: TGTGCCAGCAGCGTAAAGGGGACTAGCGGGCCCTACGAGCAGTACTTC; CDR3 length: 16; D gene: TRBD2; clone size: .; J gene: TRBJ2-7; V gene: TRBV9
CDR3 protein: CSVDTLNTEAFF; CDR3 DNA: TGCAGCGTTGATACACTGAACACTGAAGCTTTCTTT; CDR3 length: 12; D gene: .; clone size: .; J gene: TRBJ1-1; V gene: TRBV29-1
CDR3 protein: CASTHLAGELFF; CDR3 DNA: TGTGCCAGCACTCATCTAGCGGGGGAGCTGTTTTTT; CDR3 length: 12; D gene: .; clone size: .; J gene: TRBJ2-2; V gene: TRBV11-1
CDR3 protein: CASSLDVAGNTDTQYF; CDR3 DNA: TGTGCCAGCAGCTTAGATGTAGCGGGGAACACAGATACGCAGTATTTT; CDR3 length: 16; D gene: TRBD2; clone size: .; J gene: TRBJ2-3; V gene: TRBV7-9
CDR3 protein: CASSLEAGRNQPQHF; CDR3 DNA: TGCGCCAGCAGCTTGGAGGCAGGGCGCAATCAGCCCCAGCATTTT; CDR3 length: 15; D gene: .; clone size: .; J gene: TRBJ1-5; V gene: TRBV5-1
CDR3 protein: CAWSVAVKYTGELFF; CDR3 DNA: TGTGCCTGGAGTGTGGCGGTAAAGTACACCGGGGAGCTGTTTTTT; CDR3 length: 15; D gene: .; clone size: few; J gene: TRBJ2-2; V gene: TRBV30
CDR3 protein: CASSHETMNTEAFF; CDR3 DNA: TGTGCCAGCAGTCACGAGACAATGAACACTGAAGCTTTCTTT; CDR3 length: 14; D gene: .; clone size: .; J gene: TRBJ1-1; V gene: TRBV28
CDR3 protein: CASSPLAGDGWEQYF; CDR3 DNA: TGTGCCAGCAGCCCACTAGCGGGGGACGGCTGGGAGCAGTACTTC; CDR3 length: 15; D gene: TRBD2; clone size: few; J gene: TRBJ2-7; V gene: TRBV7-8
CDR3 protein: CASSLRGSNEQFF; CDR3 DNA: TGTGCCAGCAGTTTGAGGGGTTCCAATGAGCAGTTCTTC; CDR3 length: 13; D gene: .; clone size: .; J gene: TRBJ2-1; V gene: TRBV27
CDR3 protein: CASSYLSATRANVLTF; CDR3 DNA: TGTGCCAGCAGTTACTTGTCCGCTACAAGGGCCAACGTCCTGACTTTC; CDR3 length: 16; D gene: .; clone size: .; J gene: TRBJ2-6; V gene: TRBV6-5
CDR3 protein: CASSRQSYEQYF; CDR3 DNA: TGTGCCAGCAGTCGTCAATCCTACGAGCAGTACTTC; CDR3 length: 12; D gene: .; clone size: .; J gene: TRBJ2-7; V gene: TRBV5-6
CDR3 protein: CASSPGTVNTEAFF; CDR3 DNA: TGCGCCAGCAGCCCGGGGACAGTGAACACTGAAGCTTTCTTT; CDR3 length: 14; D gene: TRBD1; clone size: .; J gene: TRBJ1-1; V gene: TRBV5-1
CDR3 protein: CASSIDRANTEAFF; CDR3 DNA: TGCGCCAGCAGCATAGACAGGGCCAACACTGAAGCTTTCTTT; CDR3 length: 14; D gene: TRBD1; clone size: .; J gene: TRBJ1-1; V gene: TRBV5-1
CDR3 protein: CASSLGGGEQFF; CDR3 DNA: TGTGCCAGCAGCTTAGGGGGGGGTGAGCAGTTCTTC; CDR3 length: 12; D gene: TRBD2; clone size: .; J gene: TRBJ2-1; V gene: TRBV11-2
CDR3 protein: CASSPGQSAEAFF; CDR3 DNA: TGTGCCAGCAGCCCGGGACAGTCTGCTGAAGCTTTCTTT; CDR3 length: 13; D gene: TRBD1; clone size: .; J gene: TRBJ1-1; V gene: TRBV7-6
CDR3 protein: CASSLSTYGNEKLFF; CDR3 DNA: TGTGCCAGCAGCTTATCCACCTACGGGAATGAAAAACTGTTTTTT; CDR3 length: 15; D gene: .; clone size: .; J gene: TRBJ1-4; V gene: TRBV7-2
CDR3 protein: CASSQSWGYLHSPLHF; CDR3 DNA: TGCGCCAGCAGTCAATCATGGGGATACCTCCATTCACCCCTCCACTTT; CDR3 length: 16; D gene: .; clone size: .; J gene: TRBJ1-6; V gene: TRBV23-1
CDR3 protein: CASSLEGGAGTEAFF; CDR3 DNA: TGTGCCAGCAGCTTAGAGGGGGGGGCAGGCACTGAAGCTTTCTTT; CDR3 length: 15; D gene: .; clone size: .; J gene: TRBJ1-1; V gene: TRBV11-2
CDR3 protein: CASSLVKGWGYTF; CDR3 DNA: TGTGCCAGCAGTTTGGTAAAGGGTTGGGGCTACACCTTC; CDR3 length: 13; D gene: .; clone size: .; J gene: TRBJ1-2; V gene: TRBV28
CDR3 protein: CASSSSIEEKLFF; CDR3 DNA: TGTGCCAGCAGCTCCTCCATCGAAGAAAAACTGTTTTTT; CDR3 length: 13; D gene: .; clone size: few; J gene: TRBJ1-4; V gene: TRBV5-4